This TCR beta chain was sequenced during a study of chemoradiotherapy in HPV16-positive cancers. This CDR3 has 18 amino acids. The germline V gene has CDR1 LGHNA and CDR2 YNFKEQ. V trimming: 0 bases; J trimming: 2 bases; junction bases outside the gene matches: 11. Only in-frame clones appear in the TCRdb table, and some are missing; sequencing was by immunoSEQ multiplex PCR. The data contain around 68,000 clones, about 88% of them seen just once; the ten biggest clones take up over 4%. Regarding this clone: Other DNA sequences in this specimen translate into the identical CDR3.

This specimen consisted of blood, obtained from a patient who underwent chemoradiotherapy. V gene TRBV4-2 combines with J gene TRBJ2-7; 9 nucleotides line up with TRBD2. The clonotype comes from a human donor with HPV-associated anogenital cancer. CDR3 bases: TGTGCCAGCAGCCAAGATGGAAGCGGGGGGCCGAATCCCTACGAGCAGTACTTC. It yields the protein CASSQDGSGGPNPYEQYF.